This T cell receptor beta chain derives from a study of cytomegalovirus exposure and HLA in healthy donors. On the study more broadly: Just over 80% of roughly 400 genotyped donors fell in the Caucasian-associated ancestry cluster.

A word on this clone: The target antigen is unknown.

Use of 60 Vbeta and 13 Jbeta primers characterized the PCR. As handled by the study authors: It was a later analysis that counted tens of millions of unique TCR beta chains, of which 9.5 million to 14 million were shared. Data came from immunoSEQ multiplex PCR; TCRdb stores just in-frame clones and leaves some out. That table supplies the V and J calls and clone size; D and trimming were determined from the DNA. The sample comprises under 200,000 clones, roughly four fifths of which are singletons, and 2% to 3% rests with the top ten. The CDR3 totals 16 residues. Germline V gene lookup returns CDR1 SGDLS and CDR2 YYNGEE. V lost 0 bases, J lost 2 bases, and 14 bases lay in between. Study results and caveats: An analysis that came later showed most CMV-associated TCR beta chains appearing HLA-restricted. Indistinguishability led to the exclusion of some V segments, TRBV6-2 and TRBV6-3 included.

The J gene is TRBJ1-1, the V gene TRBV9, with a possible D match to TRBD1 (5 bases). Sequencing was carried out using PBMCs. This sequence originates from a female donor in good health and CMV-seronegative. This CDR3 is CASSVGASTGNTEAFF. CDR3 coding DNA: TGTGCCAGCAGCGTAGGGGCTTCCACAGGTAACACTGAAGCTTTCTTT.